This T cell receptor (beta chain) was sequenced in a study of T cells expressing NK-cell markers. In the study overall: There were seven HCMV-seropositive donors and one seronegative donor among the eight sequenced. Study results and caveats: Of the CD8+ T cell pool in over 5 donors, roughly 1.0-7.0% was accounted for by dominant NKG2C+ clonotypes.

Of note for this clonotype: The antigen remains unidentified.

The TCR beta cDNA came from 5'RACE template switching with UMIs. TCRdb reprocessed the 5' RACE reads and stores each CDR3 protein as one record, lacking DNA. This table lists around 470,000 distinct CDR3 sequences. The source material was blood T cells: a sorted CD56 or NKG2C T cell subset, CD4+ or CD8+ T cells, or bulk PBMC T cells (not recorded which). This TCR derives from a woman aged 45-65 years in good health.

The CDR3 here is CASSAGVGGYTF. V is TRBV9 and J is TRBJ1-2; TCRdb calls TRBD1, which cannot be checked without DNA. The length of the CDR3 is 12 residues. Germline V gives CDR1 SGDLS, CDR2 YYNGEE.